The next 16 T cell receptor beta chains were all read from a single sample in a study of T cell changes during pregnancy in multiple sclerosis. Method: immunoSEQ multiplex PCR; TCRdb's copy keeps in-frame clones and lacks some. The sample has 18,000 or so clones, 80% to 90% seen once. Sequenced material: CD8+ T cells from peripheral blood mononuclear cells, taken in the second trimester of pregnancy. These receptors all come from a female donor in good health, enrolled as a control in a pregnancy study.

The chain combines TRBV29-1 with TRBJ1-2; D perhaps matches TRBD1 (6 bases). Trimming cost V 4 bases and J 5 bases, with 8 bases left between them. From germline, CDR1 is SQVTM and CDR2 ANQGSEA. This CDR3 is built from 11 residues. In DNA form, the CDR3 reads TGCAGCGTTGGGACAGTTTATGGCTACACCTTC. As protein: CSVGTVYGYTF. Filled out from reference TRBV29-1 and TRBJ1-2, the complete variable domain reads SAVISQKPSRDICQRGTSLTIQCQVDSQVTMMFWYRQQPGQSLTLIATANQGSEATYESGFVIDKFPISRPNLTFSTLTVSNMSPEDSSIYLCSVGTVYGYTFGSGTRLTVV.

The gene calls are TRBV6-5 and TRBJ1-1; D gene unclear. Germline V CDR1 and CDR2: MNHEY, SVGAGI. Between the trimmed V and J ends, which lost 0 bases and 4 bases, there was a span of 12 bases. The CDR3 has 15 residues. CDR3 region: CASSYSRGGGTEAFF. CDR3 DNA sequence: TGTGCCAGCAGTTACTCGCGAGGAGGTGGCACTGAAGCTTTCTTT.

V and J are TRBV7-6 and TRBJ2-5, with TRBD2 matching 8 bases. The CDR3 is made up of 14 amino acids. CDR1 is SGHVS, CDR2 FNYEAQ, per germline. V was clipped by 2 bases and J by 4 bases; unmatched bases: 3. Here the CDR3 DNA reads TGTGCCAGCAGCTTACCTGCGGGGGGAGAGACCCAGTACTTC. Translation: CASSLPAGGETQYF.

The rearrangement joins TRBV10-1 to TRBJ2-1, with D possibly matching TRBD1 (6 bases). The CDR3 totals 13 residues. V lost 11 bases and J lost 4, with 15 bases in between. Germline V CDR1 and CDR2: WNHNN, SYGVQD (reference sequence). The CDR3 DNA reads as TGCGCCTGGGGGCTCGGGTCTTACAATGAGCAGTTCTTC. Translated, it gives CAWGLGSYNEQFF.

V and J are TRBV6-1 and TRBJ1-2; TRBD1 agrees at 7 bases. The V gene end was trimmed by 1 base and the J gene end by 11 bases; junction bases not matched to a gene: 7. The CDR3 consists of 13 residues. CDR1 and CDR2 (germline): MNHNS, SASEGT. The CDR3 bases are TGTGCCAGCAGTGAAGGGGGGACAGTTTCTTACACCTTC. It codes for CASSEGGTVSYTF.

The chain recombines TRBV9 with TRBJ2-2, with 7 bases that match TRBD1. Germline CDR1 reads SGDLS; CDR2 reads YYNGEE. V dropped 1 base and J dropped 7; count of bases not matched to a gene: 10. This CDR3 comprises 16 residues. The CDR3 loop is CASSVSQQGYSGELFF. The DNA of the CDR3 is TGTGCCAGCAGCGTATCCCAACAGGGGTATAGCGGGGAGCTGTTTTTT.

The CDR3 nucleotides read TGTGCCAGCATGGGAGGGACCTACGAGCAGTACTTC. Protein sequence: CASMGGTYEQYF. The rearrangement joins TRBV6-1 to TRBJ2-7; TRBD2 aligns across 7 bases. The CDR3 has 12 residues. Germline trimming cut 7 bases from V and 2 bases from J; bases unmatched to any gene: 2. Germline V gives CDR1 MNHNS, CDR2 SASEGT.

The chain combines TRBV4-1 with TRBJ2-7, with a tentative D call TRBD2 (6 bases). Per germline, CDR1 MGHRA and CDR2 YSYEKL. Trimming stripped 0 bases from V and 3 bases from J, with 15 bases between. This CDR3 has 16 amino acids. This CDR3 reads CASSQDQEGRFYEQYF. DNA for the CDR3: TGCGCCAGCAGCCAAGATCAGGAGGGCCGCTTCTACGAGCAGTACTTC.

The V call is TRBV28, the J call TRBJ2-6, with 12 bases matching TRBD2. Germline values: CDR1 MDHEN, CDR2 SYDVKM. V lost 3 bases and J lost 3; bases outside the gene matches: 6. This CDR3 has 18 residues. CDR3 DNA sequence: TGTGCCAGCAGTTTTCGACTAGCGGGAGTCCGTGGGGCCAACGTCCTGACTTTC. Its translation is CASSFRLAGVRGANVLTF.

V gene TRBV5-4 combines with J gene TRBJ2-1; 8 bases line up with TRBD2. Germline V gives CDR1 SGHNT, CDR2 YYREEE (reference sequence). Trimming cost V 1 base and J 10 bases; bases outside gene matches: 10. The CDR3 spans 15 residues. The CDR3 region is CASSLQAGAQGEQFF. The CDR3 nucleotides read TGTGCCAGCAGCTTGCAAGCGGGAGCTCAGGGAGAGCAGTTCTTC. The entire variable domain, with the rest obtained from reference TRBV5-4 and TRBJ2-1, is as follows: ETGVTQSPTHLIKTRGQQVTLRCSSQSGHNTVSWYQQALGQGPQFIFQYYREEENGRGNFPPRFSGLQFPNYSSELNVNALELDDSALYLCASSLQAGAQGEQFFGPGTRLTVL.

V is TRBV19 and J is TRBJ1-4, with D tentatively TRBD1 (5 bases). The CDR3 totals 15 residues. Trimming shortened V by 0 bases and J by 6 bases, and 11 bases separated the two germline ends. CDR1 LNHDA and CDR2 SQIVND come from the germline V gene (reference sequence). The CDR3 bases are TGTGCCAGTAGTATAGATCCGGGGGACGATGAAAAACTGTTTTTT. Translated: CASSIDPGDDEKLFF.

This rearrangement joins TRBV7-9 to TRBJ1-2, with TRBD1 identical over 8 bases. The CDR3 extends over 14 amino acids. Germline-derived CDR1 and CDR2 are SEHNR and FQNEAQ (reference sequence). V was clipped by 5 bases and J by 8 bases; unmatched bases: 10. Written as DNA, the CDR3 is TGTGCCAGCAGCCACGCGACAGGGGCGGGCGGCTACACCTTC. Its translation is CASSHATGAGGYTF.

With respect to this clone: Compared with germline, one end of the junction differs, possibly owing to a read error. Other DNA sequences in the sample encode the same CDR3. The rearrangement links TRBV9 to TRBJ1-4, with 8 bases identical to TRBD1. Germline values: CDR1 SGDLS, CDR2 YYNGEE. The CDR3 contains 12 residues. CDR3 sequence: CASSGTGGKLFF. The CDR3 DNA is TGTGCTAGCAGCGGTACAGGGGGAAAACTGTTTTTT.

The chain joins TRBV7-3 to TRBJ2-7, with D tentatively TRBD1 (6 bases). In germline, CDR1 is SGHTA, CDR2 FQGTGA. V dropped 0 bases and J dropped 0 bases, with 12 bases sitting between them. CDR3 length equals 16 residues. In nucleotides, the CDR3 is TGTGCCAGCAGCTTAACCGGGGACACAAGCTCCTACGAGCAGTACTTC. It translates to CASSLTGDTSSYEQYF.

The chain couples TRBV9 to TRBJ1-2; D is uncertain. The germline V and J ends were trimmed by 0 bases and 0 bases, with 15 bases remaining between them. The CDR3 extends over 17 amino acids. Looked up from germline, CDR1 is SGDLS and CDR2 is YYNGEE. The CDR3 region has the DNA TGTGCCAGCAGCGTAGCTGACTATAGTGCCCCTAACTATGGCTACACCTTC. It is translated as CASSVADYSAPNYGYTF.

This chain links TRBV13 with TRBJ2-5; perhaps TRBD2 as D (5 bases). The J call is uncertain, as TRBJ2-7 better fits the DNA end. The CDR3 is 14 residues long. Germline loops: CDR1 PRHDT, CDR2 FYEKMQ (reference sequence). In DNA form, the CDR3 reads TGTGCCTCCTCTTTACGGGATTCCCTCATCGAGCAGTACTTC. It yields the protein CASSLRDSLIEQYF.